Each of the 17 T cell receptor beta chains below was sequenced from the same sample in a study of blood T cell repertoires in COVID-19. The data were produced by immunoSEQ multiplex PCR, yet TCRdb's version contains in-frame clones alone and is incomplete. The sample carries 300,000 to 400,000 clones, about 87% recorded once. Sequences were obtained from PBMCs or T cells enriched from blood (not recorded which). The receptors originated from a man aged 30 to 45 who had recovered from COVID-19.

V gene TRBV30 combines with J gene TRBJ1-3, with 9 bases that match TRBD1. V was pared by 1 base and J by 1 base, with 5 bases of the junction left unmatched. CDR1 GTSNPN and CDR2 SVGIG come from the germline V gene (reference sequence). The CDR3 runs 16 residues. The CDR3 region has the DNA TGTGCCTGGAGTGGGACAGGGGAGAATTCTGGAAACACCATATATTTT. Its protein is CAWSGTGENSGNTIYF.

The J gene is TRBJ2-7, the V gene TRBV7-9; 14 nucleotides line up with TRBD2. The CDR3 consists of 17 residues. Trimming removed 5 bases from V and 3 bases from J; junction bases left unmatched: 9. Germline CDR1 SEHNR, CDR2 FQNEAQ (reference sequence). The CDR3 sequence is CASSTTSGGARNYEQYF. In nucleotides, the CDR3 is TGTGCCAGCAGCACGACTAGCGGGGGGGCCCGTAACTACGAGCAGTACTTC.

CDR3 sequence: CASSWGSRGRETQYF. The CDR3 region has the DNA TGCGCCAGCAGCTGGGGAAGCAGGGGGCGGGAGACCCAGTACTTC. V and J are TRBV5-1 and TRBJ2-5; TRBD1 agrees at 8 bases. Trimming cost V 3 bases and J 5 bases; bases outside gene matches: 9. The CDR3 has 15 residues. Per germline, CDR1 SGHRS and CDR2 YFSETQ.

A single count supports this clone. The chain uses TRBV11-2 and TRBJ2-5, with D perhaps TRBD2 (6 bases). Trimming left V 5 bases short and J 4 bases short, with 14 bases between. Germline V gene lookup returns CDR1 SGHAT and CDR2 FQNNGV. This CDR3 comprises 14 residues. The CDR3 DNA sequence: TGTGCCAGCAGCCCCCGAGCGGGCGGAGAGACCCAGTACTTC. Its translation: CASSPRAGGETQYF.

V is TRBV28 and J is TRBJ1-1; TRBD1 matches 7 bases. The trim removed 4 bases at V and 3 bases at J, leaving 2 bases unmatched. From germline, CDR1 is MDHEN and CDR2 SYDVKM. The CDR3 is 13 amino acids. Here the CDR3 reads CASSYRGDTEAFF. CDR3 coding DNA: TGTGCCAGCAGTTACAGGGGTGACACTGAAGCTTTCTTT.

V gene TRBV9 combines with J gene TRBJ2-7, with D perhaps TRBD2 (6 bases). Germline CDR1 reads SGDLS; CDR2 reads YYNGEE. This CDR3 is built from 16 residues. The V end was cut by 0 bases, the J end by 3 bases, with 16 bases between. The CDR3 here is CASSVAPGLGGYEQYF. Written as DNA, the CDR3 is TGTGCCAGCAGCGTAGCCCCGGGACTCGGGGGCTACGAGCAGTACTTC.

V is TRBV5-1 and J is TRBJ2-7; 7 bases align to TRBD1. V gave up 3 bases and J gave up 3 bases; unmatched junction bases: 15. This CDR3 is built from 17 residues. Germline CDR1 SGHRS, CDR2 YFSETQ. The CDR3 nucleotides read TGCGCCAGCAGCTCGAGTTATCTGGGACAGAAAATCTACGAGCAGTACTTC. Protein product: CASSSSYLGQKIYEQYF.

The V call is TRBV13, the J call TRBJ2-7, with 14 nucleotides matching TRBD2. Germline trimming cut 3 bases from V and 3 bases from J; bases unmatched to any gene: 4. CDR3 length: 16 amino acids. CDR1 and CDR2 from the germline V gene are PRHDT and FYEKMQ (reference sequence). The CDR3 region has the DNA TGTGCCAGCAGCTTGGCCGGGACTAGCGGGGGCTACGAGCAGTACTTC. Protein: CASSLAGTSGGYEQYF.

The chain is built from TRBV2 and TRBJ2-1; 11 nucleotides line up with TRBD2. The CDR3 contains 16 residues. Germline V CDR1 and CDR2: SNHLY, FYNNEI. V was clipped by 6 bases and J by 8 bases; unmatched bases: 12. CDR3 DNA sequence: TGTGCCAGCAGCGACCGGGGACTAGCGGACCGCGATGAGCAGTTCTTC. Residues: CASSDRGLADRDEQFF.

The rearrangement joins TRBV28 to TRBJ2-7; the D gene is possibly TRBD1 (6 bases). The germline gives CDR1 MDHEN, CDR2 SYDVKM. CDR3 length equals 16 residues. V shed 2 bases and J shed 4 bases, with 18 bases lying between them. The CDR3 is CASSLPDRWVAYEQYF. DNA of the CDR3: TGTGCCAGCAGTTTACCAGACAGGTGGGTCGCATACGAGCAGTACTTC.

J is TRBJ2-7 and V is TRBV7-9; D unresolved. V was trimmed by 5 bases and J by 4 bases, leaving 12 bases between them. The CDR3 runs 13 residues. Germline CDR1 is SEHNR and CDR2 is FQNEAQ (reference sequence). CDR3 protein: CASSLIGGYEQYF. CDR3 coding DNA: TGTGCCAGCAGCCTTATAGGCGGATACGAGCAGTACTTC. Full variable domain (remainder filled in from reference TRBV7-9 and TRBJ2-7): DTGVSQNPRHKITKRGQNVTFRCDPISEHNRLYWYRQTLGQGPEFLTYFQNEAQLEKSRLLSDRFSAERPKGSFSTLEIQRTEQGDSAMYLCASSLIGGYEQYFGPGTRLTVT.

This chain connects TRBV30 to TRBJ2-3, with D possibly matching TRBD1 (5 bases). The CDR3 totals 16 residues. CDR1 and CDR2 (germline): GTSNPN, SVGIG (reference sequence). Trimming took off 1 base at V and 1 base at J, with 15 bases between the two ends. CDR3 DNA: TGTGCCTGGAGTGGTTTTGAAGGGGCTGGCACAGATACGCAGTATTTT. As protein: CAWSGFEGAGTDTQYF.

About this clone itself: The identical CDR3 is also encoded by other nucleotide sequences in the sample. The CDR3 protein is CASSTGQGNQPQHF. In DNA form, the CDR3 reads TGTGCCAGTAGTACGGGACAGGGGAATCAGCCCCAGCATTTT. The chain joins TRBV19 to TRBJ1-5; TRBD1 agrees at 10 bases. V shed 4 bases and J 4 bases; nucleotides not matched to a gene: 1. Germline values: CDR1 LNHDA, CDR2 SQIVND (reference sequence). The CDR3 consists of 14 residues.

The chain couples TRBV3-1 (or the pseudogene TRBV3-2) to TRBJ1-5; possible D gene TRBD1, 5 bases. V shed 0 bases and J shed 6 bases, with 15 bases lying between them. Germline CDR1 is LGHDT and CDR2 is YNNKEL (reference sequence). The CDR3 is made up of 16 amino acids. CDR3 coding DNA: TGTGCCAGCAGCCAAGATCAGTCAGGGTTCGGTCAGCCCCAGCATTTT. Its protein product is CASSQDQSGFGQPQHF.

The rearrangement joins TRBV29-1 to TRBJ2-7, with 8 bases matching TRBD2. This CDR3 region has 15 residues. Trimming at V came to 5 bases and at J to 0 bases, leaving 9 bases not matched to a gene. Germline CDR1 SQVTM, CDR2 ANQGSEA. The CDR3 is CSVSGGKQSSYEQYF. As DNA, the CDR3 is TGCAGCGTTTCGGGGGGGAAACAGAGCTCCTACGAGCAGTACTTC.

This clone was detected once. The gene calls are TRBV19 and TRBJ1-5; a weak D match, TRBD1 (5 bases). V shed 5 bases and J shed 0 bases, with 14 bases lying between them. The length of the CDR3 is 16 residues. The germline V gene has CDR1 LNHDA and CDR2 SQIVND (reference sequence). This CDR3 reads CASSFAQETSNQPQHF. In DNA, the CDR3 is TGTGCCAGTAGTTTTGCACAGGAAACTAGCAATCAGCCCCAGCATTTT.

For this clone: This same CDR3 is encoded by further DNA sequences in the sample. The rearrangement uses TRBV7-9 and TRBJ2-7, with D unresolved. This CDR3 has 12 amino acids. Germline V lookup: CDR1 SEHNR, CDR2 FQNEAQ (reference sequence). The V gene lost 4 bases and the J gene lost 4 bases, with 8 bases spanning the gap. The DNA of the CDR3 is TGTGCCAGCAGCTCAAGACTTTACGAGCAGTACTTC. This codes for CASSSRLYEQYF.